This TCR beta chain was obtained from a study of blood T cell repertoires in COVID-19. Repertoires were generated with immunoSEQ multiplex PCR, while TCRdb's copy carries only in-frame clones and drops some. Seen here are some 50,000 clones, around four fifths observed once, and the top ten hold 5.5% to 7.5%. The sample was peripheral blood. This TCR came from a woman aged 80 or over with acute or convalescent COVID-19.

This chain's CDR3 is CASSYSTGGAFNEQFF. The DNA for the CDR3 is TGTGCCAGCAGTTACTCGACAGGGGGCGCCTTTAATGAGCAGTTCTTC. J is TRBJ2-1 and V is TRBV6-5, with 10 positions matching TRBD1. Germline CDR1 is MNHEY and CDR2 is SVGAGI. V shed 0 bases, J shed 7 bases, and the junction held 6 bases outside the gene matches. This CDR3 has 16 amino acids.